These 27 T cell receptor beta chains were all obtained from the same sample, sequenced in a study of OX40 agonist ivuxolimab in advanced cancers. Sequencing was performed with immunoSEQ multiplex PCR; in TCRdb, only in-frame clones are kept and a portion is missing. Of roughly 80,000 clones in the sample, roughly 90% were seen once. This sample comprised CD4+ or CD8+ T cells sorted from blood, obtained in a trial of the OX40 agonist ivuxolimab. These receptor sequences come from an adult with an advanced solid tumor such as melanoma, head and neck, liver or kidney cancer.

The V and J genes are TRBV7-3 and TRBJ1-1; 7 positions agree with TRBD1. The V gene's germline CDR1 is SGHTA and CDR2 FQGTGA. This CDR3 has 13 residues. V lost 6 bases, J lost 7 bases, and 8 bases stayed unmatched. The CDR3 loop is CASRIRQGGEAFF. The CDR3 region has the DNA TGTGCCAGCAGGATACGACAGGGCGGTGAAGCTTTCTTT. Full variable domain (missing parts from reference TRBV7-3 and TRBJ1-1): GAGVSQTPSNKVTEKGKYVELRCDPISGHTALYWYRQSLGQGPEFLIYFQGTGAADDSGLPNDRFFAVRPEGSVSTLKIQRTERGDSAVYLCASRIRQGGEAFFGQGTRLTVV.

The chain uses TRBV5-1 and TRBJ1-2; 10 nucleotides align to TRBD1. Per the germline V gene, CDR1 is SGHRS and CDR2 is YFSETQ. CDR3 length: 13 residues. V lost 4 bases to trimming and J lost 8 bases; unmatched junction nucleotides: 5. The CDR3: CASSPGTGEGYTF. The CDR3 region has the DNA TGCGCCAGCAGCCCCGGGACAGGGGAGGGCTACACCTTC.

This chain connects TRBV2 to TRBJ1-4, with 9 bases aligning to TRBD1. The CDR3 sequence is 14 residues long. V shed 4 bases, J shed 7 bases, and the junction held 4 bases outside the gene matches. The V gene's germline CDR1 is SNHLY and CDR2 FYNNEI. The CDR3 bases are TGTGCCAGCAGTGGAGTGGACAGGGGTGAAAAACTGTTTTTT. As protein: CASSGVDRGEKLFF.

This clone occurred once. The chain is built from TRBV7-9 and TRBJ1-4; the D is unclear. V was cut by 2 bases and J by 4 bases, with 5 bases left in between. The germline CDR1 and CDR2 sequences are SEHNR and FQNEAQ (reference sequence). The CDR3 length is 13 residues. The CDR3 reads CASSLMDNEKLFF. For the CDR3, the DNA is TGTGCCAGCAGCTTAATGGATAATGAAAAACTGTTTTTT.

The genes are TRBV6-6 and TRBJ1-5; D gene uncertain. From germline, CDR1 is MNHNY and CDR2 SVGAGI (reference sequence). Trimming stripped 11 bases from V and 5 bases from J, with 7 bases between. This CDR3 comprises 10 residues. The CDR3 DNA sequence: TGTGCCGTAAAGGATCAGCCCCAGCATTTT. It is translated as CAVKDQPQHF.

The chain has TRBV5-8 and TRBJ2-3, with TRBD1 matching over 8 bases. The CDR3 consists of 17 residues. Trimming removed 1 base from V and 0 bases from J; junction bases left unmatched: 7. The V gene's germline CDR1 is SGHTS and CDR2 YDEGEE. The CDR3 loop reads CASSLRQGAESTDTQYF. CDR3 in DNA: TGTGCCAGCAGCTTGCGGCAGGGGGCGGAAAGCACAGATACGCAGTATTTT.

Here the CDR3 DNA reads TGTGCCAGCAGCTTTTGGGGTTCCGACGAGCAGTACTTC. This sequence encodes CASSFWGSDEQYF. The chain recombines TRBV7-9 with TRBJ2-7; no reliable D call. CDR1 SEHNR and CDR2 FQNEAQ come from the germline V gene (reference sequence). Trimming took off 3 bases at V and 5 bases at J, with 11 bases between the two ends. The CDR3 contains 13 residues.

The chain couples TRBV7-3 to TRBJ2-5; D is uncertain. Trimming shortened V by 1 base and J by 1 base, and 4 bases separated the two germline ends. CDR1 and CDR2 (germline): SGHTA, FQGTGA. CDR3 length: 13 amino acids. The CDR3, as DNA: TGTGCCAGCAGCTTAAGCCTCCAAGAGACCCAGTACTTC. Protein: CASSLSLQETQYF.

The chain recombines TRBV6-1 with TRBJ2-3; D possibly matches TRBD1 or TRBD2 (5 bases each). The CDR3 has 14 residues. In germline, CDR1 is MNHNS, CDR2 SASEGT. Trimming stripped 6 bases from V and 5 bases from J, with 15 bases between. Here the CDR3 reads CASRSWGSGDTQYF. CDR3 DNA: TGTGCCAGCAGATCGTGGGGGAGTGGAGATACGCAGTATTTT.

In DNA, the CDR3 is TGTGCCAGCAGCCAAGTGTTGGGGGTGGAAGGAAGGGCTTTCTTT. Its protein product is CASSQVLGVEGRAFF. The gene calls are TRBV4-2 and TRBJ1-1; a possible D gene is TRBD1 (5 bases). The length of the CDR3 is 15 residues. The ends were cut back, 1 base at V and 11 bases at J, with 20 bases in the middle. Germline CDR1 and CDR2: LGHNA and YNFKEQ.

J is TRBJ2-5 and V is TRBV5-1; 7 bases fit TRBD2. Germline V gene sequence: CDR1 SGHRS, CDR2 YFSETQ. The CDR3 contains 16 residues. Germline trimming cut 0 bases from V and 9 bases from J; bases unmatched to any gene: 14. In DNA, the CDR3 is TGCGCCAGCAGCTTGGAGGGAGAAGCGGGAAAGGAACCCCAGTACTTC. Its translation: CASSLEGEAGKEPQYF.

The chain links TRBV7-2 to TRBJ2-1, with TRBD2 identical over 9 bases. The germline gives CDR1 SGHTA, CDR2 FQGNSA. V shed 3 bases and J 8 bases; nucleotides not matched to a gene: 8. CDR3 size: 15 residues. CDR3 nucleotide sequence: TGTGCCAGCAGCTTGGGTATTAGCGGGAGCGATGAGCAGTTCTTC. Translated, it gives CASSLGISGSDEQFF.

This clone was counted once. This chain links TRBV7-2 with TRBJ2-1, with 14 bases identical to TRBD2. In germline, CDR1 is SGHTA, CDR2 FQGNSA. V was clipped by 5 bases and J by 8 bases; unmatched bases: 8. The CDR3 consists of 16 residues. DNA for the CDR3: TGTGCCAGCAGCCCGAGGACTAGCGGGAGGATCTATGAGCAGTTCTTC. Its protein product is CASSPRTSGRIYEQFF. Using reference TRBV7-2 and TRBJ2-1 for the parts outside the CDR3, the full variable domain is GAGVSQSPSNKVTEKGKDVELRCDPISGHTALYWYRQSLGQGLEFLIYFQGNSAPDKSGLPSDRFSAERTGGSVSTLTIQRTQQEDSAVYLCASSPRTSGRIYEQFFGPGTRLTVL.

The chain recombines TRBV11-2 with TRBJ1-1, with D possibly TRBD1 on 6 matching bases. Trimming cost V 5 bases and J 2 bases, with 12 bases left between them. Germline CDR1 reads SGHAT; CDR2 reads FQNNGV. This CDR3 is built from 14 residues. CDR3 region: CASSPGQFNTEAFF. The CDR3 coding sequence is TGTGCCAGCAGCCCAGGACAGTTTAACACTGAAGCTTTCTTT.

The chain combines TRBV28 with TRBJ2-3; D unclear. V lost 6 bases, J lost 3 bases, and 16 bases lay in between. The CDR3 contains 15 residues. Germline CDR1 is MDHEN and CDR2 is SYDVKM. The CDR3 nucleotides read TGTGCCAGCAGCCCTTCCTACACCCGAACAGATACGCAGTATTTT. It yields the protein CASSPSYTRTDTQYF.

J is TRBJ1-4 and V is TRBV4-3, with D possibly being TRBD1 (5 bases). V was shortened by 1 base and J by 5 bases, with 11 bases between the two germline ends. The germline V gene encodes CDR1 LGHNA and CDR2 YSLEER. This CDR3 contains 15 residues. DNA of the CDR3: TGCGCCAGCAGCCAAGCCGGGACGGTGAATGAAAAACTGTTTTTT. Its protein is CASSQAGTVNEKLFF.

V and J are TRBV10-3 and TRBJ2-3; possible D gene TRBD2, 5 bases. Per the germline V gene, CDR1 is ENHRY and CDR2 is SYGVKD. This CDR3 has 12 residues. V gave up 4 bases and J gave up 6 bases, with 8 bases separating them. CDR3 nucleotides: TGTGCCATCAGTGCCCGGGGTGATACGCAGTATTTT. Its translation is CAISARGDTQYF.

CDR3 loop: CASADRGNEKLFF. In DNA form, the CDR3 reads TGTGCCAGCGCGGACAGGGGTAATGAAAAACTGTTTTTT. The rearrangement joins TRBV2 to TRBJ1-4; 9 bases match TRBD1. J was trimmed by 4 bases and V by 8 bases; bases with no gene match: 2. CDR1 is SNHLY and CDR2 is FYNNEI in the germline V gene. CDR3 length: 13 amino acids.

This chain connects TRBV10-3 to TRBJ2-7; 9 bases are a match to TRBD1. The CDR3 consists of 15 residues. Losses at the gene ends were 2 bases for V and 1 base for J; bases not matched to a gene: 3. The V gene's germline CDR1 is ENHRY and CDR2 SYGVKD. DNA for the CDR3: TGTGCCATCAGTGAGCTAGGACAGGGGTCCTACGAGCAGTACTTC. Amino acids: CAISELGQGSYEQYF.

This clone was found once. CDR3 bases: TGTGCCAGCAGACCTCCGGGACTAGCGGGGGGGGCTAGCACAGATACGCAGTATTTT. Its protein product is CASRPPGLAGGASTDTQYF. V is TRBV7-8 and J is TRBJ2-3, with 16 bases lining up with TRBD2. This CDR3 region has 19 residues. CDR1 and CDR2 from the germline V gene are SGHVS and FQNEAQ. J lost 0 bases, V lost 6 bases, and 9 bases had no gene match.

The V gene is TRBV19, the J gene TRBJ2-4; 10 nucleotides agree with TRBD2. There are 16 residues in the CDR3. The V gene's germline CDR1 is LNHDA and CDR2 SQIVND (reference sequence). V trimming: 3 bases; J trimming: 9 bases; junction bases outside the gene matches: 11. Here the CDR3 DNA reads TGTGCCAGTAGTATTGGTGGGACTAGCGTACTAAGCATTCAGTACTTC. Encoded protein: CASSIGGTSVLSIQYF.

The genes are TRBV6-5 and TRBJ2-7; D is unclear. CDR3 length equals 13 residues. Germline V gives CDR1 MNHEY, CDR2 SVGAGI. V was clipped by 8 bases and J by 3 bases, with 14 bases between them. CDR3 in amino acids: CASGRRRGYEQYF. The CDR3 DNA reads as TGTGCCAGCGGACGCCGGCGAGGCTACGAGCAGTACTTC.

The gene calls are TRBV29-1 and TRBJ1-2, with a tentative D call TRBD1 (5 bases). The CDR3 totals 14 residues. Germline loops: CDR1 SQVTM, CDR2 ANQGSEA. The V and J ends lost 4 bases and 4 bases respectively, with 16 bases between them. CDR3: CSVVSGPGGYGYTF. In DNA, the CDR3 is TGCAGCGTTGTCTCGGGACCCGGAGGCTATGGCTACACCTTC.

This clone was seen a single time. V and J are TRBV5-4 and TRBJ2-7; 9 bases agree with TRBD2. There are 14 residues in the CDR3. V was clipped by 4 bases and J by 7 bases; unmatched bases: 9. Germline assignment: CDR1 SGHNT and CDR2 YYREEE (reference sequence). The CDR3 here is CASSAGGAIAEQYF. CDR3 DNA: TGTGCCAGCAGCGCGGGAGGGGCGATTGCGGAGCAGTACTTC.

The chain employs TRBV30 and TRBJ1-2; D not certain. Trimming shortened V by 2 bases and J by 2 bases, and 6 bases separated the two germline ends. The CDR3 extends over 12 amino acids. Germline CDR1 is GTSNPN and CDR2 is SVGIG (reference sequence). CDR3 DNA: TGTGCCTGGAGTCCCCTGAACTATGGCTACACCTTC. Its translation: CAWSPLNYGYTF.

The genes are TRBV19 and TRBJ1-5; D perhaps matches TRBD1 (6 bases). Germline V CDR1 and CDR2: LNHDA, SQIVND (reference sequence). V was pared by 3 bases and J by 3 bases, with 18 bases between. The length of the CDR3 is 17 residues. The CDR3 protein is CASSIWKGGKNNQPQHF. CDR3 in DNA: TGTGCCAGTAGTATTTGGAAAGGGGGGAAGAACAATCAGCCCCAGCATTTT. Combining the CDR3 with reference TRBV19 and TRBJ1-5 gives the whole variable domain DGGITQSPKYLFRKEGQNVTLSCEQNLNHDAMYWYRQDPGQGLRLIYYSQIVNDFQKGDIAEGYSVSREKKESFPLTVTSAQKNPTAFYLCASSIWKGGKNNQPQHFGDGTRLSIL.

The J gene is TRBJ2-3, the V gene TRBV14; D remains ambiguous. The CDR3 covers 12 residues. CDR1 and CDR2 from the germline V gene are SGHDN and FVKESK. V lost 7 bases, J lost 0 bases, and 5 bases lay in between. CDR3 residues: CASTRSTDTQYF. CDR3 DNA: TGTGCCAGCACCCGGAGCACAGATACGCAGTATTTT.